Reported below is one T cell receptor (beta chain). Its antigen is still unknown. Selected positively for CCR7 and CD45RO-negative, naive CD8 cells excluded terminally differentiated effector memory CD45RA+ cells. Using immunoSEQ multiplex PCR, the repertoire was profiled, and TCRdb retains in-frame clones only, with some absent. The table lists almost 700,000 clones, 92% of them singletons. The sample comes from a study of shared clonotypes between healthy human individuals. Study-level findings and limits: Tissue TCR repertoires likely differ from these blood-only repertoires.

The CDR3 contains 14 residues. CDR1 SGHNT and CDR2 YENEEA come from the germline V gene. With 7 bases removed from V and 8 bases from J, the gap between germline ends came to 18 bases. The chain has TRBV11-3 and TRBJ2-4, with D perhaps TRBD2 (7 bases). The TCR originated in a man aged 30 to 45 in good health. The sample was naive CD8+ T cells sorted from blood. The CDR3 spells CASTPRRGGDIQYF. As DNA, the CDR3 is TGTGCCAGCACACCCAGGCGAGGGGGGGACATTCAGTACTTC.